This T cell receptor beta chain was found in a study of CD8 T cells in ankylosing spondylitis. Concerning this clonotype: The antigen remains undetermined.

Germline trimming cut 6 bases from V and 4 bases from J; bases unmatched to any gene: 8. Germline CDR1 is MNHEY and CDR2 is SVGEGT. The CDR3 is 15 residues long. TCRdb analysed the 5' RACE reads with MiXCR anew, one entry per CDR3 protein. The top ten clones hold over 5.5% of a sample with around 150,000 distinct CDR3 sequences, 30% to 40% of them seen once. Study outcomes and limitations: Disease-linked clones reportedly concentrated significantly in matched ankylosing spondylitis synovial fluid.

V gene TRBV6-2 or TRBV6-3 combines with J gene TRBJ1-3; TRBD1 aligns across 8 bases. The TCR was taken from a male donor with ankylosing spondylitis. Material: synovial fluid, either unsorted or a sorted T cell fraction (not recorded which). CDR3 nucleotide sequence: TGTGCCAGCAGCTCCAGGGGGCTGGAAGGAAACACCATATATTTT. Its protein product is CASSSRGLEGNTIYF.